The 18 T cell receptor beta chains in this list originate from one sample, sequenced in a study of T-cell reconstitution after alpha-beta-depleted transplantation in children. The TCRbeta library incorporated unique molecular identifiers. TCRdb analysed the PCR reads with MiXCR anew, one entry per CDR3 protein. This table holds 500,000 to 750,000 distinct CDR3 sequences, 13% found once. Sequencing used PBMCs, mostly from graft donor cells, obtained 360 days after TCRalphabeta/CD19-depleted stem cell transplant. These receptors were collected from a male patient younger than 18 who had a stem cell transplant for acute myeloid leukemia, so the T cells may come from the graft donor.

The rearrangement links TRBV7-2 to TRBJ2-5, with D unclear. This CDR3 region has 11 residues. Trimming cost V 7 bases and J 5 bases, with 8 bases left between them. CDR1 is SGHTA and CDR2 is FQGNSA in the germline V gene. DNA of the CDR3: TGTGCCAGCAATTCTCGGGAGACCCAGTACTTC. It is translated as CASNSRETQYF.

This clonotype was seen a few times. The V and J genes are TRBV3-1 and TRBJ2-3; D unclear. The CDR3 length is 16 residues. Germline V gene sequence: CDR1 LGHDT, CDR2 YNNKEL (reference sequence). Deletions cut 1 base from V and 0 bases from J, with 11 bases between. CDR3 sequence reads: CASSQVVTSSTDTQYF. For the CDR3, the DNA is TGTGCCAGCAGCCAAGTGGTAACCTCTAGCACAGATACGCAGTATTTT.

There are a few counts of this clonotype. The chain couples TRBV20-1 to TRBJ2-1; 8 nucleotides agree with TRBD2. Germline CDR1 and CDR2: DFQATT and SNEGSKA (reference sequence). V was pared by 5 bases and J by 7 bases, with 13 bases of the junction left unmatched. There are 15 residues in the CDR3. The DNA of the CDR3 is TGCAGTGCTTGGCATAGCGGGATCACGGCGAATGAGCAGTTCTTC. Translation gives CSAWHSGITANEQFF.

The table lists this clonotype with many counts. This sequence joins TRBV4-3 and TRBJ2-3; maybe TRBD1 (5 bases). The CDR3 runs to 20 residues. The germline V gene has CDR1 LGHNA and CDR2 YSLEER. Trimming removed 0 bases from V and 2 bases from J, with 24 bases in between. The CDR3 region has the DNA TGCGCCAGCAGCCAAGATGTCGGTGGGTGGGGCTCAACCCTCACAGATACGCAGTATTTT. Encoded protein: CASSQDVGGWGSTLTDTQYF.

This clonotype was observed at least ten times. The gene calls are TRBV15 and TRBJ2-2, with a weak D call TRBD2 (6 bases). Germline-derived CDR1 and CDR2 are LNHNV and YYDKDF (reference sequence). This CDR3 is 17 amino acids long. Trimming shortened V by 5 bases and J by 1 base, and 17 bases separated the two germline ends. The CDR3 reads CATSFRPGTQNTGELFF. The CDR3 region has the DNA TGTGCCACCAGCTTTCGGCCCGGGACTCAGAACACCGGGGAGCTGTTTTTT.

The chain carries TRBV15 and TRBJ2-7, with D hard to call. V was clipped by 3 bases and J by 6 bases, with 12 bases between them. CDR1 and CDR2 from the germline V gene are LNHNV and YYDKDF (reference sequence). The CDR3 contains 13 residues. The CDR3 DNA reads TGTGCCACCAGCAGCAGAGATGGGGTCGAGCAGTACTTC. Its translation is CATSSRDGVEQYF.

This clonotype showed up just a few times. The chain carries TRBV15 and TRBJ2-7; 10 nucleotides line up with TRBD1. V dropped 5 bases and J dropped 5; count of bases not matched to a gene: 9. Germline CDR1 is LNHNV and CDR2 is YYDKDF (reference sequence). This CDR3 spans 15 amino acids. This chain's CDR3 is CATSGDRGNYHEQYF. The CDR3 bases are TGTGCCACCAGCGGGGACAGGGGCAACTACCACGAGCAGTACTTC.

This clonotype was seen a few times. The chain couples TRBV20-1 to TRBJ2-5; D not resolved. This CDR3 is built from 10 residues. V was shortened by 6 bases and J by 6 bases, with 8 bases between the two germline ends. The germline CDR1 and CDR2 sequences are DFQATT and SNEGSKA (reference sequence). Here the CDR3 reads CSALEQTQYF. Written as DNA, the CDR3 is TGCAGTGCCCTGGAACAGACCCAGTACTTC.

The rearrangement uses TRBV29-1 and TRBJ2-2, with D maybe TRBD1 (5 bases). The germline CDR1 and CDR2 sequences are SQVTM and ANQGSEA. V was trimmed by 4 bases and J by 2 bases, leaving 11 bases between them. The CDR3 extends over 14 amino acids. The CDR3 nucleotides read TGCAGCGTTGGGGGCCGGTATAACACCGGGGAGCTGTTTTTT. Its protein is CSVGGRYNTGELFF.

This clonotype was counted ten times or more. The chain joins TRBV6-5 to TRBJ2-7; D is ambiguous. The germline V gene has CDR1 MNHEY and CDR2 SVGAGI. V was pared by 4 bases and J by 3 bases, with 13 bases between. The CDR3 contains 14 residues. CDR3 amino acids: CASSWKDRVYEQYF. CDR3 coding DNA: TGTGCCAGCAGTTGGAAAGACCGAGTCTACGAGCAGTACTTC.

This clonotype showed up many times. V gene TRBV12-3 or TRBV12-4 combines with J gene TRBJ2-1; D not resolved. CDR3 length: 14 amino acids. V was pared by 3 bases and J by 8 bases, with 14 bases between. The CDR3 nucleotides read TGTGCCAGCAGTTTTTGGCGGCCAGGCGATGAGCAGTTCTTC. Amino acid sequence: CASSFWRPGDEQFF.

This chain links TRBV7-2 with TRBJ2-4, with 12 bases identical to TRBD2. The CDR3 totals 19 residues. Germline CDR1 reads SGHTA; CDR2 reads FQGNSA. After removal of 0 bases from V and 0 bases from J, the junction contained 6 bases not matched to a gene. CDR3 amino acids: CASSLAGTSGPGAKNIQYF. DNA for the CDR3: TGTGCCAGCAGCTTAGCCGGGACTAGCGGGCCTGGAGCCAAAAACATTCAGTACTTC.

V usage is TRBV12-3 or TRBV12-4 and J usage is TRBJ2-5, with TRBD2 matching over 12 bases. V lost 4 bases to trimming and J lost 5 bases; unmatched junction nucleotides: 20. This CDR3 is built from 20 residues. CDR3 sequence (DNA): TGTGCCAGCAGTTCCGTTTTCCCCCTCCGACTAGCGGGAGAGAGGGAGACCCAGTACTTC. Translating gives CASSSVFPLRLAGERETQYF.

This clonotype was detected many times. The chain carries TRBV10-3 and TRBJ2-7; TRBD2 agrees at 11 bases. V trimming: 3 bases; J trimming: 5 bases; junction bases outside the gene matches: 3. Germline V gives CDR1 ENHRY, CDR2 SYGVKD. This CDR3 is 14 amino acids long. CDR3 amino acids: CAISETSGRHEQYF. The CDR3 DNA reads TGTGCCATCAGTGAAACTAGCGGGAGACACGAGCAGTACTTC.

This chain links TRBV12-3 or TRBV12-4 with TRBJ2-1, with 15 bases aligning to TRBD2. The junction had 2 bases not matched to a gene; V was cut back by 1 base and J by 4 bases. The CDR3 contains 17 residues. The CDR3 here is CASSLGTSGRVYNEQFF. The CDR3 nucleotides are TGTGCCAGCAGTTTAGGGACTAGCGGGAGGGTTTACAATGAGCAGTTCTTC.

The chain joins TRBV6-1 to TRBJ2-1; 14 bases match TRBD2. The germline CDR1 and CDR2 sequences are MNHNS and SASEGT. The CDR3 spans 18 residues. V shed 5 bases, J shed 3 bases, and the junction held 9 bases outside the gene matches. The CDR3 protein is CASSQRTGLAGVYNEQFF. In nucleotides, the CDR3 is TGTGCCAGCAGTCAAAGAACGGGACTAGCGGGAGTCTACAATGAGCAGTTCTTC.

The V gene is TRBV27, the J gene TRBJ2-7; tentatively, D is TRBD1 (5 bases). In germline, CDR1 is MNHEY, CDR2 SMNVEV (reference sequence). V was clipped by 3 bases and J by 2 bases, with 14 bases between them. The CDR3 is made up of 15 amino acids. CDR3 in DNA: TGTGCCAGCAGTTTCCTCGGGCAGGGTACCTACGAGCAGTACTTC. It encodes CASSFLGQGTYEQYF.

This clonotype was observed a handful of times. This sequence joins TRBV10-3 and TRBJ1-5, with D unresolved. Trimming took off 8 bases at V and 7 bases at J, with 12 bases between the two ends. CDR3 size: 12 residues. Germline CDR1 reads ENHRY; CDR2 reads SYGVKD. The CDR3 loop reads CAIAGKGQPQHF. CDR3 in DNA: TGTGCCATCGCAGGCAAAGGACAGCCCCAGCATTTT.